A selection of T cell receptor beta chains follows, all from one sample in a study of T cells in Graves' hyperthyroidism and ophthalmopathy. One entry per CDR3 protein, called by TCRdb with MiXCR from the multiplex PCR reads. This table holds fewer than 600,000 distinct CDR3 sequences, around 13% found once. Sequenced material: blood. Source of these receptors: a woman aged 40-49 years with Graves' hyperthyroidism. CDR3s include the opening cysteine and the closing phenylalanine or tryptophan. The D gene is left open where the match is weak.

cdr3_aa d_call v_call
CASSDQGEANTEAFF TRBD1 TRBV28
CASSQDLVGADTQYF - TRBV4-2
CASRAGVVAGELFF - TRBV12-3/TRBV12-4
CASSLSQGVNTEAFF - TRBV5-1
CASSGGDIFSYNEQFF TRBD2 TRBV19
CASRIGQGVYEQYF TRBD1 TRBV2
CASRGDSEGPWEQYF - TRBV11-2
CASSQGTQGSGANVLTF - TRBV4-1
CASRPFRDRGRDEQFF TRBD1 TRBV19
CASVNPGNGGQPQHF - TRBV6-1
CASSSRQSSDNEQFF - TRBV28
CASSLAVAGETQYF - TRBV5-1
CASSQLIRNTIYF - TRBV6-1
CAWSDAAGYQPQHF - TRBV30
CAISRDRDNQPQHF TRBD1 TRBV10-3
CASSYSIGDGQGLTGELFF TRBD1 TRBV6-2/TRBV6-3
CASSADLVSTQYF - TRBV7-2
CASRVQAAGGYTF - TRBV28
CASSQTSLRTDTQYF TRBD2 TRBV28
CASTQEQGNYEQYF - TRBV6-1
CASRGTGVNEQFF TRBD1 TRBV19
CSASRDRGSDTQYF TRBD1 TRBV20-1
CASSPILITDTEAFF - TRBV18
CASSNYRAEETQYF - TRBV7-2
CASSRGGQGNYEQYF TRBD1 TRBV7-6
CASIPQANSPLHF - TRBV28
CATKTSGYNEQFF TRBD2 TRBV10-3
CASSPRQWGEKLFF - TRBV7-2
CASSLQGEGVSGANVLTF - TRBV12-3/TRBV12-4
CASSQNAGLEVNQPQHF - TRBV4-1
CASSVGPSGRQFF TRBD2 TRBV9
CSARTGPPNSPLHF TRBD1 TRBV20-1
CASSPGGGRAINEQFF - TRBV5-1